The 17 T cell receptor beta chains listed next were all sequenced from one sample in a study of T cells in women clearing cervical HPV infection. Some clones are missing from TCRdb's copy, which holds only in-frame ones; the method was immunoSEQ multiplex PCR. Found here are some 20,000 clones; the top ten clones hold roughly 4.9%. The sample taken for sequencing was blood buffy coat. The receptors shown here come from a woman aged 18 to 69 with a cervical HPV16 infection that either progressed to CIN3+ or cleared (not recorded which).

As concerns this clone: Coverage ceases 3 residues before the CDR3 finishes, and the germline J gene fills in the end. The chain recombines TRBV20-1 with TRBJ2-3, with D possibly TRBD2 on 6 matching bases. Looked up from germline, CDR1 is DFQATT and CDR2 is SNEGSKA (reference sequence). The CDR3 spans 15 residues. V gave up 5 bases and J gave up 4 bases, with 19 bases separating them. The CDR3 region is CSAEVGGAISDTQYF. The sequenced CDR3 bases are TGCAGTGCTGAAGTCGGCGGGGCTATCTCAGATACG.

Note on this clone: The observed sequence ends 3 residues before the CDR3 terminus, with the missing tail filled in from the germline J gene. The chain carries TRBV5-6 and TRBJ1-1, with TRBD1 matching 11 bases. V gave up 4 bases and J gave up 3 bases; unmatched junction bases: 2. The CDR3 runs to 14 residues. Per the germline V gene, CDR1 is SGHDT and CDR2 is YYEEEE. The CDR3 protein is CASSGDRGDTEAFF. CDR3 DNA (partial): TGTGCCAGCAGCGGGGACAGGGGGGACACTGAA.

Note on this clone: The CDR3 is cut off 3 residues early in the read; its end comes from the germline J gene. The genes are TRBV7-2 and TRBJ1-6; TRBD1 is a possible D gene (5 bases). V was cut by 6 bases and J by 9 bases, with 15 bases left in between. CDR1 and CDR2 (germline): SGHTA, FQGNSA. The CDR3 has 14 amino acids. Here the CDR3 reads CASSSDSATSPLHF. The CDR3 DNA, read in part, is TGTGCCAGCAGTTCAGACAGCGCCACTTCACCC.

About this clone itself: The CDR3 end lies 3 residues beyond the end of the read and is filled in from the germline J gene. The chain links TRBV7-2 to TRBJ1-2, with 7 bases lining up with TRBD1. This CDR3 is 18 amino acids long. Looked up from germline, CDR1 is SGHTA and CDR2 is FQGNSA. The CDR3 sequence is CASSLALETRGRVGDYTF. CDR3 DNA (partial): TGTGCCAGCAGCTTAGCGTTAGAGACAAGGGGGCGCGTAGGTGAC.

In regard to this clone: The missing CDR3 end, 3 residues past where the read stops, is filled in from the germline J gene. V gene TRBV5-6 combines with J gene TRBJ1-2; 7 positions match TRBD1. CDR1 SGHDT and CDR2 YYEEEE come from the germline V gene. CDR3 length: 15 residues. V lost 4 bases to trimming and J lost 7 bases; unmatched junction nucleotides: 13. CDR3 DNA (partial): TGTGCCAGCAGCCCCAGGGGGAACCCCCTTAGTGGC. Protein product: CASSPRGNPLSG. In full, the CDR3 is CASSPRGNPLSGYTF.

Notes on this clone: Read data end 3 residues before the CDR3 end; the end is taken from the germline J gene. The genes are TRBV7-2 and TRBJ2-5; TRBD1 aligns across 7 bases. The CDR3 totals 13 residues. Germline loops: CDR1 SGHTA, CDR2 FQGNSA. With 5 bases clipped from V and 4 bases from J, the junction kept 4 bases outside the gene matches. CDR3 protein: CASSPGQAETQYF. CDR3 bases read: TGTGCCAGCAGCCCTGGACAGGCAGAGACC. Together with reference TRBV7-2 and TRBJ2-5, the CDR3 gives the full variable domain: GAGVSQSPSNKVTEKGKDVELRCDPISGHTALYWYRQSLGQGLEFLIYFQGNSAPDKSGLPSDRFSAERTGGSVSTLTIQRTQQEDSAVYLCASSPGQAETQYFGPGTRLLVL.

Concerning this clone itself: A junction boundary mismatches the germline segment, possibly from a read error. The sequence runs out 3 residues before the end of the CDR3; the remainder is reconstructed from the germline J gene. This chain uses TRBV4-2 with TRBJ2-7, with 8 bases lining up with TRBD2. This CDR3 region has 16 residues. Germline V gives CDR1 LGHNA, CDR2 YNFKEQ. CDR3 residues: CASSQDLGLGGYEQYF. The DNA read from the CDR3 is TGCGCCAGCAGCCAAGATCTGGGACTAGGTGGGTACGAG.

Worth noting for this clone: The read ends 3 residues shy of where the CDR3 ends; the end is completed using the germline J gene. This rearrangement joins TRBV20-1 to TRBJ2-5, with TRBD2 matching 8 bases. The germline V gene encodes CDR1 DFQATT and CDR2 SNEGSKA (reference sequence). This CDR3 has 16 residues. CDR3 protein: CSAEYGFAGGSDTQYF. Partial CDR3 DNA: TGCAGTGCCGAATATGGATTTGCGGGGGGATCAGATACC.

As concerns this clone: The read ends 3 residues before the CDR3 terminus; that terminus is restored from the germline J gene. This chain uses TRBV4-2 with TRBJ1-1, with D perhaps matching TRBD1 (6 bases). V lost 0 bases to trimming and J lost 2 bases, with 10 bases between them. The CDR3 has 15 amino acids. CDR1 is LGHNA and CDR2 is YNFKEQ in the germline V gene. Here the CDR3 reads CASSQDRTVNTEAFF. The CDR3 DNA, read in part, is TGTGCCAGCAGCCAAGATAGGACAGTCAACACTGAA.

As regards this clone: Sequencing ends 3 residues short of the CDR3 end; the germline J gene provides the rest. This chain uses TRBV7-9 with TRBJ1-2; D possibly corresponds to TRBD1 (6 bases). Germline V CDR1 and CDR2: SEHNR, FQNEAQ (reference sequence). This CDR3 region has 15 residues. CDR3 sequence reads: CASSLGWSRDNDYTF. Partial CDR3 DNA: TGTGCCAGCAGCTTGGGGTGGTCTAGGGACAATGAC.

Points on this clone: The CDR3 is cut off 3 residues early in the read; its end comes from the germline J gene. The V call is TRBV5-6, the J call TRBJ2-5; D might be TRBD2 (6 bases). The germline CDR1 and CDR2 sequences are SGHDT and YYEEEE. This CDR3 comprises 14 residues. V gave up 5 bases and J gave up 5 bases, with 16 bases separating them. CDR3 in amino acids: CASRSSPGRETQYF. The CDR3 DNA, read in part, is TGTGCCAGCAGATCGTCTCCGGGGAGGGAGACC.

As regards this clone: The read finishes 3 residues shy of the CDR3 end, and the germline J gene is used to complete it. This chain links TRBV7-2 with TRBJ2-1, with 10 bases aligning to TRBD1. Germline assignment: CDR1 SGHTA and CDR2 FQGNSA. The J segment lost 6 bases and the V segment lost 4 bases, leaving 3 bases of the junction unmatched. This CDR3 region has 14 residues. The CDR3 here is CASSSRQGANEQFF. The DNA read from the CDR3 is TGTGCCAGCAGCTCCAGACAGGGGGCCAATGAG.

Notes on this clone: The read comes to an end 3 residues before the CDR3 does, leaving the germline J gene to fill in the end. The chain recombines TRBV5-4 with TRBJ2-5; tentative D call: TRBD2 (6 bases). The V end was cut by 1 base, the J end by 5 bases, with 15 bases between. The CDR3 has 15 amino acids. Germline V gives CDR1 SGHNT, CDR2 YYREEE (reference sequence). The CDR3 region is CASSLTAGGGETQYF. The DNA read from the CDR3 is TGTGCCAGCAGCTTGACTGCGGGTGGGGGGGAGACC.

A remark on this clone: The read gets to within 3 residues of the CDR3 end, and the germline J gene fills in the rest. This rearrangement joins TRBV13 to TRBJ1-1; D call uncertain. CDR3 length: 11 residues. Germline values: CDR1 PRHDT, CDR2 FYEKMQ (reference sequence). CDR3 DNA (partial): TGTGCCAGCAGCTTAGAGACAGAA. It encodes CASSLETE. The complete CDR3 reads CASSLETEAFF.

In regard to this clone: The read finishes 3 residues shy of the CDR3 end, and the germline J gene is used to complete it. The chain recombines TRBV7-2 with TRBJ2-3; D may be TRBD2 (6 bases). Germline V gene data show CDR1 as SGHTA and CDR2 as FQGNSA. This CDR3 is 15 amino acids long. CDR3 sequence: CASSLLGGVQETQYF. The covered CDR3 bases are TGTGCCAGCAGCTTATTGGGCGGGGTCCAAGAGACG.

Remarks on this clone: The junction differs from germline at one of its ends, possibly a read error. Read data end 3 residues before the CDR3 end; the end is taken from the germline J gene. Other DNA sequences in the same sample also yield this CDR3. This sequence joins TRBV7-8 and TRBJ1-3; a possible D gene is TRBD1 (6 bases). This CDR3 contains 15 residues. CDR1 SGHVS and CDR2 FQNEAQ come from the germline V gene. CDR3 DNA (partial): TGTGCCAGCAGCCCCACAGGGTCCCCTGGAAACACG. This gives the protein CASSPTGSPGNT. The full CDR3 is CASSPTGSPGNTIYF.

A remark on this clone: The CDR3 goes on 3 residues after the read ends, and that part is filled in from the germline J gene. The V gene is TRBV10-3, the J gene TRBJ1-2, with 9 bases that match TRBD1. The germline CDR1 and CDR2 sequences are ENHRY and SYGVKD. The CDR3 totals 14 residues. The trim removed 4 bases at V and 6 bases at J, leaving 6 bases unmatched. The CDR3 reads CAISGQGDSNGYTF. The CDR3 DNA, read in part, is TGTGCCATCAGTGGACAGGGGGATTCGAATGGC.